This TCR beta chain was documented in a study of blood T cell repertoires in COVID-19 (dated by TCRdb to the early 2020s). Study-wide context: Collaborator samples came from the United States, Italy and Spain and covered acute and convalescent phases of COVID-19. The material from the prospective study consisted of cDNA or gDNA derived from T cells, B-cell-depleted T cells, or PBMCs. The dataset comprised deeply sampled blood TCRbeta repertoires from subjects exposed to, actively infected with, or recovered from COVID-19. The repertoires were released in a freely available public database meant as a resource for research on the immune response to SARS-CoV-2. Samples came from the ongoing ImmuneRACE study (first 160 participants) plus 1,254 subjects from 6 global collaborators. The sample metadata nearly always contained a de-identified subject ID, COVID-19 status, age in years and sex. Where HLA class I and class II types were available, the types were taken from metadata supplied by the sample provider, not from assay-based typing.

Collaborating institutions collected whole blood in K2EDTA tubes following their own protocols. For TCRbeta analysis, collaborators shipped samples as frozen whole blood, isolated PBMCs, or DNA extracted from either of those sample types. What the study reported, not specific to this receptor: The amount of clinical and demographic metadata varied by source and participant and was provided uncurated.

The germline V gene yields MDHEN for CDR1 and SYDVKM for CDR2. Measured from the cysteine to the phenylalanine, the CDR3 is 16 residues long. Here the CDR3 DNA is all that survives: 48 bases in frame from base 1. The junction shows trimming of 3 bases on V and 0 bases on J, and the gene matches do not reach 5 bases of it. Points on this clone: This receptor's antigen is unknown. No base quality values were provided; no much bigger clone lies one nucleotide off.

TCRbeta CDR3 regions were amplified from genomic DNA by means of the immunoSEQ Assay, a bias-controlled multiplex PCR. The authors' analysis ran thus. Nucleated cell counts per sample were estimated from amplification of reference gene primers within the assay. Sequence reads were collapsed and filtered to measure the absolute abundance of every unique TCRbeta CDR3 rearrangement. Productive Simpson clonality was computed per sample as the square root of Simpson's diversity index over productive rearrangements. TCRdb limited this immuneACCESS table to in-frame rearrangements with V and J called. A share of clones is missing; checked studies link under half to unresolved V genes, and the rest is unexplained. V, J and clone size are taken as reported in that table, and D and trimming were inferred from the DNA itself. In all, the sample holds hundreds of thousands of clones, and roughly 85% of those were seen once. Approximately 5% of the sample comes from the top ten.

This clonotype was obtained from a man aged 50 or older with active or convalescent COVID-19. In this chain, TRBV28 is recombined with TRBJ1-5, with TRBD1 identical over 7 junction bases. What was sequenced was peripheral blood. The DNA is as follows: TGTGCCAGCAGTTTGGCGGGACAGTATAGCAATCAGCCCCAGCATTTT. This yields the protein CASSLAGQYSNQPQHF.